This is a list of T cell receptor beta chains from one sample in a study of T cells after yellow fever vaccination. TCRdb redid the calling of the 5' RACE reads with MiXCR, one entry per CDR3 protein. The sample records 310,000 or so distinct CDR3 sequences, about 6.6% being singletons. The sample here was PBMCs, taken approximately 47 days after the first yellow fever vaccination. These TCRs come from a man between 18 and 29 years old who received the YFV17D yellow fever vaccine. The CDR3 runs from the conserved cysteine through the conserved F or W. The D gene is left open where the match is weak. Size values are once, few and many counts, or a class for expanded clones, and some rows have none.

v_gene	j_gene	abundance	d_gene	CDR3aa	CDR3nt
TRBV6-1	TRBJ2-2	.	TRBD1	CASSTRTGGTRNTGELFF	TGTGCCAGCAGTACCCGGACAGGGGGTACCAGGAACACCGGGGAGCTGTTTTTT
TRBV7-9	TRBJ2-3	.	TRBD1	CASSLGDRGGTDTQYF	TGTGCCAGCAGCTTAGGGGACAGGGGGGGCACAGATACGCAGTATTTT
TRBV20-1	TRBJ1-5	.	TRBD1	CSAGHRGTGQPQHF	TGCAGTGCTGGCCACAGGGGAACGGGTCAGCCCCAGCATTTT
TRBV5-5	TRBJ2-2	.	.	CASSLYPSSANTGELFF	TGTGCCAGCAGCTTGTATCCTAGCAGCGCGAACACCGGGGAGCTGTTTTTT
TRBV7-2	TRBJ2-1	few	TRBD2	CASSWAAGGLNEQFF	TGTGCCAGCAGCTGGGCAGCGGGGGGGCTTAATGAGCAGTTCTTC
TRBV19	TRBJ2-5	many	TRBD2	CASSRGLAGAMQETQYF	TGTGCCAGTAGTAGGGGACTAGCGGGGGCTATGCAAGAGACCCAGTACTTC
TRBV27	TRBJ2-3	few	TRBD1	CASSPQGTTDTQYF	TGTGCCAGCAGTCCACAGGGGACGACAGATACGCAGTATTTT
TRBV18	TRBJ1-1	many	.	CASSPYFRAEAFF	TGTGCCAGCTCCCCTTATTTCAGGGCTGAAGCTTTCTTT
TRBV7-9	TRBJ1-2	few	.	CASSVGGLQIYGYTF	TGTGCCAGCAGCGTCGGTGGGCTACAAATCTATGGCTACACCTTC
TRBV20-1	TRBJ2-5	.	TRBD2	CSAREGTSGGTQETQYF	TGCAGTGCTAGAGAGGGGACTAGCGGGGGAACGCAAGAGACCCAGTACTTC
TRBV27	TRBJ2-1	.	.	CATRRARPNEQFF	TGTGCCACCCGGAGGGCCCGACCCAATGAGCAGTTCTTC
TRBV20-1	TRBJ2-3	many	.	CSAPRSTDTQYF	TGCAGTGCTCCTAGGAGCACAGATACGCAGTATTTT
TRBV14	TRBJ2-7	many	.	CASSLRTYEQYF	TGTGCCAGCAGCCTCCGGACCTACGAGCAGTACTTC
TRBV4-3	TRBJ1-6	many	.	CASSQDSQGYNSPLHF	TGCGCCAGCAGCCAAGATTCACAGGGCTATAATTCACCCCTCCACTTT
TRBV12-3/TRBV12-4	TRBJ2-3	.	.	CASSPSEFGSTDTQYF	TGTGCCAGCTCTCCCAGTGAGTTTGGGAGCACAGATACGCAGTATTTT
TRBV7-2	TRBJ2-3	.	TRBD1	CASLLVDRAFHTQYF	TGTGCCAGCCTCCTCGTGGACAGGGCGTTTCATACGCAGTATTTT
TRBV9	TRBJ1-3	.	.	CASSPSLPNSGNTIYF	TGTGCCAGCAGCCCCTCCTTACCAAACTCTGGAAACACCATATATTTT
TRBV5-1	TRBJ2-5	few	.	CASSRAAGGQETQYF	TGCGCCAGCAGCCGGGCGGCAGGGGGGCAAGAGACCCAGTACTTC
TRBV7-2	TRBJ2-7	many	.	CASSFISEQYF	TGTGCCAGCAGCTTTATCAGCGAGCAGTACTTC
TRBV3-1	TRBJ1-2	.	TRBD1	CASSHVQGANYGYTF	TGTGCCAGCAGCCATGTACAGGGGGCGAACTATGGCTACACCTTC
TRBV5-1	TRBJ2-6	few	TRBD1	CASTPQGAPNSGANVLTF	TGCGCCAGCACTCCACAGGGGGCCCCGAACTCTGGGGCCAACGTCCTGACTTTC
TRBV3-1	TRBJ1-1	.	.	CASSQDLNPTEAFF	TGTGCCAGCAGCCAAGACCTAAACCCCACTGAAGCTTTCTTT
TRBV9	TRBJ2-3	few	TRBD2	CASSVGAGGITDTQYF	TGTGCCAGCAGCGTAGGCGCGGGGGGGATCACAGATACGCAGTATTTT
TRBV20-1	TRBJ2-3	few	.	CSARSEGSTQYF	TGCAGTGCTAGAAGTGAAGGGTCTACGCAGTATTTT
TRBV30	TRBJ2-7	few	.	CAWAGRGYEQYF	TGTGCCTGGGCGGGTAGGGGCTACGAGCAGTACTTC
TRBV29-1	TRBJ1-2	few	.	CSVVRGYGYTF	TGCAGCGTTGTACGGGGATATGGCTACACCTTC
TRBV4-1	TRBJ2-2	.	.	CASSRHTGELFF	TGCGCCAGCAGCCGCCACACCGGGGAGCTGTTTTTT
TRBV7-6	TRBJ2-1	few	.	CASSPYTGWEQFF	TGTGCCAGCAGCCCATATACAGGGTGGGAGCAGTTCTTC
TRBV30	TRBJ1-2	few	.	CAWSESLGWGYTF	TGTGCCTGGAGTGAGAGTTTAGGATGGGGCTACACCTTC
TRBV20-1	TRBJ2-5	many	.	CSARLQGLQETQYF	TGCAGTGCTAGACTTCAGGGCTTGCAAGAGACCCAGTACTTC
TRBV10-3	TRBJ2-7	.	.	CAISDEVRDEQYF	TGTGCCATCAGTGACGAGGTGAGGGACGAGCAGTACTTC
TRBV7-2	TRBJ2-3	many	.	CASSSRVADTQYF	TGTGCCAGCAGCTCCCGGGTGGCGGATACGCAGTATTTT
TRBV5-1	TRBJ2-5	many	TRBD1	CASSLATGGQETQYF	TGCGCCAGCAGCTTGGCCACAGGGGGACAAGAGACCCAGTACTTC
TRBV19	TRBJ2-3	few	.	CASSIPRGADTQYF	TGTGCCAGTAGCATTCCCCGTGGGGCAGATACGCAGTATTTT
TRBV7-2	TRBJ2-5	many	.	CASSPGSRGRETQYF	TGTGCCAGCAGCCCGGGAAGCAGGGGAAGAGAGACCCAGTACTTC
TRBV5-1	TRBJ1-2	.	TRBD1	CASSLAGQGARGYTF	TGCGCCAGCAGCTTGGCGGGACAGGGGGCTCGTGGCTACACCTTC
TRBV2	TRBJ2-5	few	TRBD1	CASGGQGASQETQYF	TGTGCCAGCGGAGGACAGGGGGCTTCCCAAGAGACCCAGTACTTC
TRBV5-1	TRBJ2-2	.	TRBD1	CASSLATGRTWELFF	TGCGCCAGCAGCTTGGCGACAGGGAGAACCTGGGAGCTGTTTTTT
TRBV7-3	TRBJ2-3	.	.	CASSLSGGAEDTQYF	TGTGCCAGCAGCTTATCGGGCGGGGCTGAAGATACGCAGTATTTT
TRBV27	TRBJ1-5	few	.	CASSLSGGPQHF	TGTGCCAGCAGTCTATCGGGGGGGCCCCAGCATTTT
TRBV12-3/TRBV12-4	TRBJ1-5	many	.	CASSLAGSGQPQHF	TGTGCCAGCAGTTTAGCAGGGTCCGGGCAGCCCCAGCATTTT
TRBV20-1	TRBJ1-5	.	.	CSARDGAGNQPQHF	TGCAGTGCTAGAGATGGGGCAGGCAATCAGCCCCAGCATTTT
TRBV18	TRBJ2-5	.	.	CASSPRTQETQYF	TGTGCCAGCTCACCAAGGACCCAAGAGACCCAGTACTTC
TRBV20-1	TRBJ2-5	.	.	CSAHLGGSFQETQYF	TGCAGTGCACACCTAGGGGGGTCCTTCCAAGAGACCCAGTACTTC
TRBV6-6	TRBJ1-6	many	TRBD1	CASSPTGISPLHF	TGTGCCAGCAGCCCGACAGGGATATCACCCCTCCACTTT
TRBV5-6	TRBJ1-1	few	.	CASSFGPVLNTEAFF	TGTGCCAGCAGCTTTGGACCGGTTTTGAACACTGAAGCTTTCTTT
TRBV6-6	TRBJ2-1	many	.	CASDRGEQFF	TGTGCCAGCGATCGTGGGGAGCAGTTCTTC
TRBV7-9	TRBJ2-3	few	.	CASKKAAETDTQYF	TGTGCCAGCAAAAAGGCGGCAGAGACAGATACGCAGTATTTT
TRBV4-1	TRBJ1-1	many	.	CASSQQQGYTEAFF	TGCGCCAGCAGCCAACAACAGGGTTACACTGAAGCTTTCTTT
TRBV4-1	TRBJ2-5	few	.	CASSQRSDYSPETQYF	TGCGCCAGCAGCCAACGTAGCGACTACTCCCCAGAGACCCAGTACTTC
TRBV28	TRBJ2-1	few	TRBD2	CALNGPSGGLNEQFF	TGTGCCCTCAACGGGCCTAGCGGGGGCCTTAATGAGCAGTTCTTC
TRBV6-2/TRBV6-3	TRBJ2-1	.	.	CASTMGLQGTTSYNEQFF	TGTGCCAGCACCATGGGGCTACAGGGAACTACATCCTACAATGAGCAGTTCTTC
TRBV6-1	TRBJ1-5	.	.	CASSEANGFNQPQHF	TGTGCCAGCAGTGAAGCGAACGGCTTCAATCAGCCCCAGCATTTT
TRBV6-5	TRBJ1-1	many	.	CASSYRPPNTEAFF	TGTGCCAGCAGTTATCGGCCGCCGAACACTGAAGCTTTCTTT
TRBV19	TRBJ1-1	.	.	CASNFGVAEAFF	TGTGCCAGCAATTTTGGGGTCGCTGAAGCTTTCTTT
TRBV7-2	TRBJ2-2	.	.	CASPDTGELFF	TGTGCCAGCCCGGACACCGGGGAGCTGTTTTTT